This T cell receptor (beta chain) comes out of a study of blood T cells in healthy people across ages (dated by TCRdb to about 2015). About the full investigation: In model experiments, roughly one uniquely barcoded TCR beta cDNA molecule per two T cells was captured by template switching. The study measured age-related changes in TCR beta repertoire diversity using deep sequencing normalized with unique cDNA molecular identifiers. The donors were divided into four age groups: young (average around 17 years), middle-aged (around 41), aged (about 56) and long-lived (nearly 85). To avoid experimental bias, donors of different ages were spread randomly across the sequencing lanes. Two additional independent replicas of 1 million unique cDNA reads from the same blood draw were analyzed for two donors (one aged 18 to 30 and one aged 80 or older). What the work shows at the level of the full study, not this receptor alone: Total diversity estimates from one million sequenced T cells were considered lower bounds and underestimates. Because the CMV infection status of the donors was unknown, age-related changes in expanded clonotypes may potentially have been confounded. Observed TCR beta diversity per million T cells fell roughly linearly with age, and a significant reduction was already apparent by age roughly 40. Compared with the aged group, more naive CD4+ T cells, fewer expanded clones and increased TCR diversity were shown by the long-lived group, suggesting age selection. Because profiling used bulk unsorted PBMCs, naive and antigen-experienced compartments could not be compared conclusively. A strong correlation was found between observed TCR beta diversity and the percentage of naive T cells measured by flow cytometry.

This clonotype was found many times. The antigen this receptor binds is unknown. Base qualities are not recorded, but no much larger clone differs from it by a single base. The CDR3 goes from the cysteine to the phenylalanine over 13 residues. Only CDR3 DNA remains: 39 bases, in frame from the first base. Trimming takes 3 bases from V and 5 bases from J, and the germline ends sit 11 bases apart. The roughly 39 donors, aged roughly 6 to 95 years, were systemically healthy Caucasian individuals from Russia. Each donor gave 9.5 to 10 milliliters of peripheral blood, drawn into EDTA-treated Vacutainer tubes. Ficoll-Paque density-gradient centrifugation was used to isolate PBMCs, with at least 6.5 million per sample. Total RNA was extracted from PBMCs with Trizol reagent, with at least 5.5 micrograms obtained per sample. Naive CD45RAhigh/CD27high T cell percentages were measured by flow cytometry on a PBMC aliquot from every donor.

Library prep was done by 5' RACE. These reads were obtained on an Illumina HiSeq 2500. The second PCR ran for roughly 7 to 12 cycles and used a J-beta primer mix along with a sample-barcoded 5' primer. Each TCR beta cDNA molecule received a unique molecular identifier from a template-switch 5' adaptor carrying 12 random nucleotides. At least 2.5 million CDR3-containing paired-end reads were obtained from each sample. All of the RNA was converted into first-strand cDNA using the Mint cDNA synthesis kit, with a TRBC-specific oligonucleotide serving as the primer. After uracil-DNA glycosylase treatment, a first 18-cycle PCR used universal primers M1SS and BC2_uni_R on all cDNA. The authors' pipeline ran thus. For normalization, 1 million high-quality reads, each with a distinct molecular identifier, were randomly selected from each sample. Instead of being binned into consensus sequences, reads with shared molecular identifiers were discarded. CDR3 identification, clonotype clustering and error correction used MiTCR with a Q25 quality threshold and the strictest error-elimination algorithm. A nonparametric unseen species model with Euler transformation was used to estimate lower-bound total TCR beta diversity. TCRdb reanalyzed the raw reads on its own, using fastp at Q25 for trimming and MiXCR for clone calling, and kept in-frame beta chains. Every entry covers one CDR3 protein and lists the most common genes and DNA from its rows. These V and J calls originate from TCRdb's pipeline instead of the authors' own analysis. Here the sample has 1 million or so distinct CDR3 sequences; around 45% occur a single time. The ten largest clones represent approximately 17% of the sample.

This sequence originates from a woman aged 55 to 70 in good health. Sequences were obtained from blood. The chain couples TRBV12-3 or TRBV12-4 to TRBJ2-7; matching of 5 bases hints at TRBD1 as the D gene. The CDR3 corresponds to CASSFREGDEQYF. The DNA is as follows: TGTGCCAGCAGTTTCAGGGAAGGTGACGAGCAGTACTTC.